This T cell receptor (beta chain) was identified in a study of T-cell memory formation after mild COVID-19. Study-wide results and limits: Whether second-wave clones peaking at day 37 were SARS-CoV-2 specific went unconfirmed.

In this sample, this clonotype turned up many times. As yet, its antigen is unknown. The CDR3 runs 14 residues. Germline values: CDR1 SGHKS, CDR2 YYEKEE (reference sequence). Losses at the gene ends were 4 bases for V and 6 bases for J; bases not matched to a gene: 4. TCRdb itself ran the 5' RACE reads through MiXCR, one entry per CDR3 protein. The repertoire holds a few hundred thousand distinct CDR3 sequences, with 8.2% as singletons. The sequenced sample was PBMCs or a T cell subset sorted from them (not recorded which). This rearrangement joins TRBV5-5 to TRBJ1-6; 7 bases align to TRBD1. This TCR derives from a man aged 18 to 29 who had mild COVID-19 (a few samples of this study predate the infection). Cell type and time point are not known. CDR3 protein: CASSIQGFNSPLHF. In DNA form, the CDR3 reads TGTGCCAGCAGCATACAGGGGTTTAATTCACCCCTCCACTTT. Filled out from reference TRBV5-5 and TRBJ1-6, the complete variable domain reads DAGVTQSPTHLIKTRGQQVTLRCSPISGHKSVSWYQQVLGQGPQFIFQYYEKEERGRGNFPDRFSARQFPNYSSELNVNALLLGDSALYLCASSIQGFNSPLHFGNGTRLTVT.